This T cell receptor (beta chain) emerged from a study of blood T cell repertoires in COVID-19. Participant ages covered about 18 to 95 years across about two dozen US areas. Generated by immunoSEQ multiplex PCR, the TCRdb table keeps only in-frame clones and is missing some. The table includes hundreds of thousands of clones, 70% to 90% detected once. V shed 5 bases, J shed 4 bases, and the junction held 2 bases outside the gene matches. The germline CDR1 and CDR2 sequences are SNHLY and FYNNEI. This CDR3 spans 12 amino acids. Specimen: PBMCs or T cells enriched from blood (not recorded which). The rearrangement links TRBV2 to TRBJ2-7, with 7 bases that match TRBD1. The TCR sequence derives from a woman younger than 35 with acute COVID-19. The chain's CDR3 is CASSRDRYEQYF. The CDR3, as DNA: TGTGCCAGCAGTCGGGACAGATACGAGCAGTACTTC. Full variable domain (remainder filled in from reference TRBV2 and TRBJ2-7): EPEVTQTPSHQVTQMGQEVILRCVPISNHLYFYWYRQILGQKVEFLVSFYNNEISEKSEIFDDQFSVERPDGSNFTLKIRSTKLEDSAMYFCASSRDRYEQYFGPGTRLTVT.